The rows below give T cell receptor beta chains drawn from one sample of a study of a mutant IDH1 vaccine in newly diagnosed glioma. These TCRs are of unknown antigen specificity. Sequenced by immunoSEQ multiplex PCR; TCRdb stores in-frame clones only, minus some. The repertoire has around 54,000 clones, roughly 87% of them found once; the top ten carry more than 3%. The material was PBMCs, obtained from a glioma patient whose treatment included an IDH1 peptide vaccine. Source of these receptors: a woman in her 50s with glioma. Each CDR3 is given with its conserved first and last residue. The D gene is left open where the match is weak. For some rows the clone size is stated as once, few or many, or as a class when expanded; others skip it.

>TRBV30|10|.|.|TRBJ2-7
TGTGCCTGTGGGGGATACGAGCAGTACTTC
CACGGYEQYF
>TRBV15|16|.|.|TRBJ1-1
TGTGCCACCAGCAGAGGTCAGGGCACCGTAACCACTGAAGCTTTCTTT
CATSRGQGTVTTEAFF
>TRBV6-6|15|.|.|TRBJ1-6
TGTGCCAGCAGTTACTCGATTGGGGGTAATTCACCCCTCCACTTT
CASSYSIGGNSPLHF
>TRBV6-6|14|.|TRBD2|TRBJ2-5
TGTGCCAGCAGCTTTCTAGCGGGGGTGGAGACCCAGTACTTC
CASSFLAGVETQYF
>TRBV5-6|12|.|.|TRBJ1-2
TGTGCCAGCAGCGAAACCCTGGGGAGCTACACCTTC
CASSETLGSYTF
>TRBV15|15|.|TRBD1|TRBJ2-7
TGTGCCACCAGCATAGGGACAGGGGTCACCTACGAGCAGTACTTC
CATSIGTGVTYEQYF
>TRBV6-5|15|.|TRBD1|TRBJ1-1
TGTGCCAGCAGCGTTAGGACAGGGTTGAGCACTGAAGCTTTCTTT
CASSVRTGLSTEAFF
>TRBV6-6|14|.|TRBD1|TRBJ1-2
TGTGCCAGCAGTCAGCCTACGAGGGGGCTCGGCTACACCTTC
CASSQPTRGLGYTF
>TRBV30|13|.|.|TRBJ1-6
TGTGGACAAACGGCAGGATATAATTCACCCCTCCACTTT
CGQTAGYNSPLHF
>TRBV27|15|.|.|TRBJ2-4
TGTGCCAGCAGTTCCGGTACACTCGAGAAAAACATTCAGTACTTC
CASSSGTLEKNIQYF
>TRBV19|13|.|.|TRBJ2-3
TGTGCCAGTAGTTCCAGGGGCTCGGGTACGCAGTATTTT
CASSSRGSGTQYF
>TRBV30|12|.|.|TRBJ2-1
TGTGCCTGGAGTGGAGGAGCGGGTGAGCAGTTCTTC
CAWSGGAGEQFF
>TRBV4-1|16|.|.|TRBJ1-3
TGCGCCAGCAGCCAAGCTCCGCACAGGGAGGGAAACACCATATATTTT
CASSQAPHREGNTIYF
>TRBV30|11|.|.|TRBJ2-2
TGTGCCTGGAGTGTGAAAGGGGAGCTGTTTTTT
CAWSVKGELFF
>TRBV6-5|13|.|.|TRBJ1-1
TGTGCCAGCAGAAAGGAGGGCGGTACTGAAGCTTTCTTT
CASRKEGGTEAFF
>TRBV18|14|once|.|TRBJ2-7
TGTGCCAGCTCACTGGGACGGAATTCCTACGAGCAGTACTTC
CASSLGRNSYEQYF
>TRBV5-1|14|few|TRBD1|TRBJ2-7
TGCGCCAGCAGCTCGGACAGGGCGGCCTACGAGCAGTACTTC
CASSSDRAAYEQYF
>TRBV19|14|.|.|TRBJ1-2
TGTGCCAGTAAATGGGCAGGAGCAGATAAGGGCTACACCTTC
CASKWAGADKGYTF
>TRBV11-1|16|.|.|TRBJ1-1
TGTGCCAGCAGCTTAGCCCCTACAAAACTGAGCACTGAAGCTTTCTTT
CASSLAPTKLSTEAFF
>TRBV7-9|15|.|TRBD1|TRBJ1-6
TGTGCCAGCAGCCCAACTGGGACAGGGGGTTCACCCCTCCACTTT
CASSPTGTGGSPLHF
>TRBV5-4|14|.|.|TRBJ2-5
TGTGCCAGCAGCTCCGATACAAAGGAGGAGACCCAGTACTTC
CASSSDTKEETQYF
>TRBV5-6|13|.|TRBD1|TRBJ1-2
TGTGCCAGCAGCCAAGGACAGGGCTATGGCTACACCTTC
CASSQGQGYGYTF
>TRBV19|15|once|.|TRBJ2-3
TGTGCCAGTAGTACCTCGTGGGGGGGCACAGATACGCAGTATTTT
CASSTSWGGTDTQYF
>TRBV10-3|13|.|TRBD2|TRBJ2-5
TGTGCCATCAATCCTAGCGGGGGAGAGACCCAGTACTTC
CAINPSGGETQYF
>TRBV4-3|14|.|.|TRBJ2-2
TGCGCCAGCAGCTTGAGCCCGTACACCGGGGAGCTGTTTTTT
CASSLSPYTGELFF
>TRBV9|14|once|.|TRBJ2-2
TGTGCCAGCAGCGTAGGGGGGGCAGCCGGGGAGCTGTTTTTT
CASSVGGAAGELFF
>TRBV19|14|.|.|TRBJ1-2
TGTGCCAGTAGTGCCCAGGTCCGGGGTTATGGCTACACCTTC
CASSAQVRGYGYTF
>TRBV28|13|.|.|TRBJ1-2
TGTGCCAGCAGTTTACAGGGCAACTATGGCTACACCTTC
CASSLQGNYGYTF
>TRBV9|15|.|.|TRBJ2-7
TGTGCCAGCACCCCCGGTTCAGGGTCAACCTACGAGCAGTACTTC
CASTPGSGSTYEQYF
>TRBV14|14|.|.|TRBJ1-6
TGTGCCAGCAGCCAAGTCCCGGTAAATTCACCCCTCCACTTT
CASSQVPVNSPLHF
>TRBV7-2|13|.|.|TRBJ1-2
TGTGCCAGCAGCAGTGGGAACCAGGGAGGCTACACCTTC
CASSSGNQGGYTF